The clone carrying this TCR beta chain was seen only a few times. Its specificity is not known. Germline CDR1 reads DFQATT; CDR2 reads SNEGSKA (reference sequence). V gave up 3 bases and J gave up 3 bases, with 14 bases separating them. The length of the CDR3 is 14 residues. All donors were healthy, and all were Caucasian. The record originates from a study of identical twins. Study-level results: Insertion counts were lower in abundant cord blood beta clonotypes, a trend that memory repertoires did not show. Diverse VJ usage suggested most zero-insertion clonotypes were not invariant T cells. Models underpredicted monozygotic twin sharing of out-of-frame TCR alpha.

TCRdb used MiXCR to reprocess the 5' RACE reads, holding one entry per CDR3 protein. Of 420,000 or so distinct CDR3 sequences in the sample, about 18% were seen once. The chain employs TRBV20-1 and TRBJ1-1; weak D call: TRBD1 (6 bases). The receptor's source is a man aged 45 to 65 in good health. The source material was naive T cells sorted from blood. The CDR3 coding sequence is TGCAGTGCTAGGCCGGGGGGGGCGGACACTGAAGCTTTCTTT. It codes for CSARPGGADTEAFF.